The entry that follows covers one T cell receptor (beta chain) sequence. Its antigen remains unknown. At one of its ends the junction is not consistent with the germline gene, which may arise from a read error. Newly diagnosed patients aged 18 to 65 had hyperthyroidism of under 2 months' duration. Thyroid ultrasound, orbital computed tomography, clinical symptoms, and serum thyroxine and TRAb underpinned diagnoses. This blood was taken when hyperthyroidism was first diagnosed, before any ophthalmopathy symptoms existed. The data derive from a study of T cells in Graves' hyperthyroidism and ophthalmopathy. General study findings and limits: Most thyroid clonotypes that were expanded above 0.001 also turned up in blood.

CDR3 length equals 16 residues. Germline loops: CDR1 LNHDA, CDR2 SQIVND (reference sequence). Authors of the study amplified TCR beta CDR3 regions from RNA transcripts. HTBI primers were used for first-round RT-PCR of the TCR CDR3. TCRdb passed the multiplex PCR reads through MiXCR, listing each CDR3 protein once. The table has about 24,000 distinct CDR3 sequences, less than 65% seen once. This chain uses TRBV19 with TRBJ2-2; D perhaps matches TRBD2 (5 bases). Material: blood. The receptor's source is a woman aged 40-49 years with Graves' hyperthyroidism that later progressed to Graves' ophthalmopathy. CDR3 region: CASSIGEGPGTGERFF. The CDR3 bases are TGTGCCAGTAGTATCGGTGAAGGGCCGGGCACCGGGGAGCGGTTTTTT.